Listed here are 29 T cell receptor beta chains from one sample, sequenced in a study of blood T cell repertoires in COVID-19. Assay used: immunoSEQ multiplex PCR; TCRdb lists only in-frame clones, some missing. The table has about 200,000 clones, approximately 87% seen once. Material for sequencing was peripheral blood. The source of these receptors is a man in his sixties who had recovered from COVID-19.

As DNA, the CDR3 is TGCAGCGTTGTGCGAGGGAACACTGAAGCTTTCTTT. Its protein is CSVVRGNTEAFF. The V and J genes are TRBV29-1 and TRBJ1-1, with unresolved D. The V end was cut by 4 bases, the J end by 1 base, with 7 bases between. Germline V gene data show CDR1 as SQVTM and CDR2 as ANQGSEA. The CDR3 spans 12 residues.

The V call is TRBV9, the J call TRBJ2-7, with a tentative D call TRBD2 (6 bases). The CDR3 covers 14 residues. Germline CDR1 and CDR2: SGDLS and YYNGEE. Trimming took 4 bases from V and 5 from J, leaving 16 bases between them. The CDR3 bases are TGTGCCAGCAGCCCCCGGACTATCGTCAACGAGCAGTACTTC. It translates to CASSPRTIVNEQYF. The whole variable domain, remainder taken from reference TRBV9 and TRBJ2-7, is DSGVTQTPKHLITATGQRVTLRCSPRSGDLSVYWYQQSLDQGLQFLIQYYNGEERAKGNILERFSAQQFPDLHSELNLSSLELGDSALYFCASSPRTIVNEQYFGPGTRLTVT.

The chain recombines TRBV18 with TRBJ1-1; D perhaps matches TRBD1 (6 bases). Trimming took off 0 bases at V and 5 bases at J, with 13 bases between the two ends. The CDR3 spans 15 residues. Germline values: CDR1 KGHSH, CDR2 LQKENI. The CDR3 nucleotides read TGTGCCAGCTCACCACCGGGGGCCTCATCGACTGAAGCTTTCTTT. Its translation: CASSPPGASSTEAFF.

This clone was counted only a few times. The chain couples TRBV6-5 to TRBJ1-1; 10 bases match TRBD1. The CDR3 extends over 13 amino acids. V was pared by 5 bases and J by 5 bases, with 2 bases of the junction left unmatched. CDR1 is MNHEY, CDR2 SVGAGI, per germline. CDR3 in DNA: TGTGCCAGCAGTCGGACAGGGGGGACTGAAGCTTTCTTT. The encoded protein is CASSRTGGTEAFF.

The chain couples TRBV19 to TRBJ1-5; 10 bases match TRBD1. The V gene end was trimmed by 11 bases and the J gene end by 0 bases; junction bases not matched to a gene: 7. CDR1 and CDR2 from the germline V gene are LNHDA and SQIVND (reference sequence). The CDR3 consists of 15 residues. The CDR3, as DNA: TGTGCCGGCCGGGACAGGGGTTATAGCAATCAGCCCCAGCATTTT. It specifies CAGRDRGYSNQPQHF.

The chain carries TRBV6-4 and TRBJ2-1; D is perhaps TRBD2 (6 bases). The CDR3 spans 13 residues. In germline, CDR1 is MRHNA, CDR2 SNTAGT. The germline V and J ends were trimmed by 6 bases and 9 bases, with 15 bases remaining between them. The CDR3 coding sequence is TGTGCCAGCAGCGTCTCCGGGACTCGTGAGCAGTTCTTC. Residues: CASSVSGTREQFF.

The chain carries TRBV18 and TRBJ2-1; D is unclear. Germline assignment: CDR1 KGHSH and CDR2 LQKENI. V dropped 8 bases and J dropped 1 base, with 9 bases sitting between them. This CDR3 contains 13 residues. As DNA, the CDR3 is TGTGCCAGCACGCCGAGATCCTACAATGAGCAGTTCTTC. Its protein is CASTPRSYNEQFF.

The genes are TRBV28 and TRBJ1-1; tentative D call: TRBD1 (6 bases). Trimming left V 5 bases short and J 1 base short, with 11 bases between. This CDR3 comprises 14 residues. Germline V CDR1 and CDR2: MDHEN, SYDVKM. The CDR3 nucleotides are TGTGCCAGCAGTCCCGCAGGGGCGAACACTGAAGCTTTCTTT. Protein: CASSPAGANTEAFF.

J is TRBJ1-1 and V is TRBV30; D is possibly TRBD1 (5 bases). There are 12 residues in the CDR3. Looked up from germline, CDR1 is GTSNPN and CDR2 is SVGIG (reference sequence). V lost 1 base to trimming and J lost 4 bases, with 7 bases between them. CDR3 residues: CAWSGGGTEAFF. CDR3 DNA sequence: TGTGCCTGGAGTGGGGGGGGCACTGAAGCTTTCTTT.

CDR3 coding DNA: TGTGCCTGGAGTGGTGCGGGGATCAATGAGCAGTTCTTC. It encodes CAWSGAGINEQFF. The chain employs TRBV30 and TRBJ2-1, with D tentatively TRBD2 (6 bases). The CDR3 totals 13 residues. Trimming took 1 base from V and 6 from J, leaving 10 bases between them. Germline lookup yields CDR1 GTSNPN and CDR2 SVGIG (reference sequence).

This chain joins TRBV4-3 and TRBJ1-3; D ambiguous. This CDR3 comprises 11 residues. Germline CDR1 LGHNA, CDR2 YSLEER. V was clipped by 1 base and J by 9 bases, with 4 bases between them. The CDR3 reads CASSQGATIYF. Written as DNA, the CDR3 is TGCGCCAGCAGCCAAGGGGCCACCATATATTTT.

This rearrangement joins TRBV2 to TRBJ2-7; 7 bases fit TRBD1. CDR3 length equals 13 residues. Germline-derived CDR1 and CDR2 are SNHLY and FYNNEI. The V gene end was trimmed by 10 bases and the J gene end by 6 bases; junction bases not matched to a gene: 12. CDR3 sequence reads: CATHPDRSPEQYF. CDR3 nucleotide sequence: TGTGCCACCCACCCGGACAGGTCACCCGAGCAGTACTTC.

The chain links TRBV6-5 to TRBJ1-6, with TRBD1 matching 7 bases. Germline V gene lookup returns CDR1 MNHEY and CDR2 SVGAGI. With 6 bases clipped from V and 7 bases from J, the junction kept 3 bases outside the gene matches. This CDR3 has 13 residues. CDR3 region: CASRTQGNSPLHF. The CDR3 DNA is TGTGCCAGCAGAACACAGGGGAATTCACCCCTCCACTTT.

The J gene is TRBJ1-4, the V gene TRBV4-1; D might be TRBD1 (5 bases). V gave up 4 bases and J gave up 0 bases, with 9 bases separating them. Germline CDR1 and CDR2: MGHRA and YSYEKL. The length of the CDR3 is 15 residues. CDR3 sequence (DNA): TGCGCCAGCAGCCGACAGAACCCAACTAATGAAAAACTGTTTTTT. Protein product: CASSRQNPTNEKLFF.

The chain couples TRBV5-1 to TRBJ2-1; 9 nucleotides line up with TRBD2. The CDR3 consists of 16 residues. Germline lookup yields CDR1 SGHRS and CDR2 YFSETQ. The V and J ends lost 0 bases and 5 bases, in that order; junction bases with no gene match: 6. The CDR3 here is CASSLAFASGDNEQFF. The CDR3 bases are TGCGCCAGCAGCTTGGCCTTCGCTAGCGGGGACAATGAGCAGTTCTTC.

The genes are TRBV9 and TRBJ2-2; 8 nucleotides agree with TRBD2. Trimming took 1 base from V and 3 from J; bases not matched to a gene: 2. The germline V gene has CDR1 SGDLS and CDR2 YYNGEE. This CDR3 region has 15 residues. CDR3 loop: CASSVTSGHTGELFF. In DNA form, the CDR3 reads TGTGCCAGCAGCGTAACTAGCGGACACACCGGGGAGCTGTTTTTT.

The V call is TRBV7-3, the J call TRBJ2-3, with unresolved D. Germline CDR1 reads SGHTA; CDR2 reads FQGTGA. The CDR3 has 13 amino acids. V shed 0 bases and J shed 3 bases, with 4 bases lying between them. The CDR3 region is CASSLTKTDTQYF. CDR3 nucleotides: TGTGCCAGCAGCTTAACTAAAACAGATACGCAGTATTTT.

The rearrangement joins TRBV5-1 to TRBJ2-3, with D possibly matching TRBD2 (5 bases). CDR3 size: 12 residues. Germline CDR1 reads SGHRS; CDR2 reads YFSETQ. V shed 5 bases and J shed 3 bases, with 7 bases lying between them. The CDR3 protein is CASSERTDTQYF. The DNA for the CDR3 is TGCGCCAGCAGTGAGCGGACAGATACGCAGTATTTT.

This chain links TRBV29-1 with TRBJ2-3; no clear D. CDR1 and CDR2 (germline): SQVTM, ANQGSEA. V lost 2 bases to trimming and J lost 6 bases, with 6 bases between them. This CDR3 has 11 amino acids. The CDR3 DNA is TGCAGCGTTGAACAGGCGGATACGCAGTATTTT. Amino acids: CSVEQADTQYF.

In this sample, this clone turned up many times. J is TRBJ2-7 and V is TRBV30; 12 bases are shared with TRBD2. The CDR3 consists of 18 residues. CDR1 and CDR2 from the germline V gene are GTSNPN and SVGIG (reference sequence). Losses at the gene ends were 4 bases for V and 0 bases for J; bases not matched to a gene: 13. In nucleotides, the CDR3 is TGTGCCTGGAACCGGGCTAGCGGGGGGGACTTGAGCTCCTACGAGCAGTACTTC. Its translation: CAWNRASGGDLSSYEQYF.

The rearrangement joins TRBV9 to TRBJ1-2; TRBD1 might be the D (6 bases). Germline V gives CDR1 SGDLS, CDR2 YYNGEE. This CDR3 is built from 17 residues. The ends were cut back, 3 bases at V and 4 bases at J, with 22 bases in the middle. CDR3 amino acids: CASSGRRGGWSPYGYTF. CDR3 nucleotides: TGTGCCAGCAGCGGACGCCGAGGGGGTTGGTCCCCCTATGGCTACACCTTC.

This chain joins TRBV30 and TRBJ1-1; D remains ambiguous. The V end was cut by 7 bases, the J end by 0 bases, with 9 bases between. CDR3 length equals 12 residues. In germline, CDR1 is GTSNPN, CDR2 SVGIG (reference sequence). CDR3 residues: CASRLMNTEAFF. As DNA, the CDR3 is TGTGCCTCGAGACTGATGAACACTGAAGCTTTCTTT.

The CDR3: CASTGQGKEAFF. The CDR3 region has the DNA TGTGCCAGCACCGGACAGGGGAAAGAAGCTTTCTTT. The chain combines TRBV11-2 with TRBJ1-1; TRBD1 matches 9 bases. The CDR3 has 12 residues. J was trimmed by 8 bases and V by 7 bases; bases with no gene match: 5. Germline lookup yields CDR1 SGHAT and CDR2 FQNNGV.

The CDR3 DNA follows: TGTGCCAGCTCCCACGGGACAGGGGGCAATCAGCCCCAGCATTTT. Protein sequence: CASSHGTGGNQPQHF. This chain uses TRBV18 with TRBJ1-5, with 10 bases lining up with TRBD1. The germline CDR1 and CDR2 sequences are KGHSH and LQKENI. Trimming took 6 bases from V and 2 from J; bases not matched to a gene: 4. The CDR3 extends over 15 amino acids.

The V gene is TRBV13, the J gene TRBJ1-6; 12 positions agree with TRBD1. Losses at the gene ends were 5 bases for V and 11 bases for J; bases not matched to a gene: 13. From germline, CDR1 is PRHDT and CDR2 FYEKMQ (reference sequence). The CDR3 consists of 17 residues. Here the CDR3 reads CASSPSGTGGRYAPLHF. In DNA form, the CDR3 reads TGTGCCAGCAGCCCCTCCGGGACAGGGGGCAGGTATGCACCCCTCCACTTT.

This clone has just a few counts. The genes are TRBV7-9 and TRBJ1-2, with D unclear. The CDR3 spans 13 residues. Germline V CDR1 and CDR2: SEHNR, FQNEAQ (reference sequence). Trimming left V 3 bases short and J 2 bases short, with 7 bases between. The CDR3 DNA is TGTGCCAGCAGCTTTACGGTGAACTATGGCTACACCTTC. Its protein product is CASSFTVNYGYTF.

This clone has a single count. The CDR3 DNA follows: TGTGCCAGTAGTTACCTACAGGGGGCGTACAATGAGCAGTTCTTC. Translating gives CASSYLQGAYNEQFF. The genes are TRBV19 and TRBJ2-1; 9 bases align to TRBD1. Germline loops: CDR1 LNHDA, CDR2 SQIVND (reference sequence). The CDR3 is 15 amino acids. V lost 5 bases, J lost 4 bases, and 6 bases stayed unmatched. Looking up the rest from reference TRBV19 and TRBJ2-1 gives the full variable domain: DGGITQSPKYLFRKEGQNVTLSCEQNLNHDAMYWYRQDPGQGLRLIYYSQIVNDFQKGDIAEGYSVSREKKESFPLTVTSAQKNPTAFYLCASSYLQGAYNEQFFGPGTRLTVL.

The rearrangement uses TRBV5-1 and TRBJ1-2; TRBD1 matches at 11 bases. CDR3 length equals 14 residues. The J segment lost 7 bases and the V segment lost 4 bases, leaving 6 bases of the junction unmatched. Germline-derived CDR1 and CDR2 are SGHRS and YFSETQ. The chain's CDR3 is CASSAGQGAGGYTF. The CDR3 DNA reads TGCGCCAGCAGCGCTGGACAGGGGGCAGGTGGCTACACCTTC.

The chain joins TRBV5-1 to TRBJ1-1, with TRBD1 identical over 8 bases. Per the germline V gene, CDR1 is SGHRS and CDR2 is YFSETQ. The CDR3 sequence is 14 residues long. Trimming took 2 bases from V and 6 from J; bases not matched to a gene: 6. CDR3 sequence reads: CASSFGQGEAEAFF. Here the CDR3 DNA reads TGCGCCAGCAGCTTCGGACAGGGTGAGGCTGAAGCTTTCTTT.